This T cell receptor (beta chain) stems from a study of CD8 T cells in Susac syndrome. Whole-study results and caveats: As acknowledged by the study, its TCR sequencing and HLA analysis included a relatively small number of individuals.

RNA was extracted with the RNeasy kit, and a quantity of 0.5 to 1 ug was reverse transcribed using random hexamers. TCRdb passed the immunoSEQ multiplex PCR reads through MiXCR, listing each CDR3 protein once. Of around 130,000 distinct CDR3 sequences listed, 90% to 95% are singletons. For this clonotype: Its antigen is not known.

The germline V gene has CDR1 SQVTM and CDR2 ANQGSEA. Trimming left V 4 bases short and J 1 base short, with 11 bases between. The CDR3 runs 14 residues. The V and J genes are TRBV29-1 and TRBJ2-1; D may be TRBD1 or TRBD2 (5 bases each). This receptor was taken from a human donor with multiple sclerosis. The sample was CD4+ T cells from PBMCs. The CDR3 spells CSVVGEWSYNEQFF. The CDR3 bases are TGCAGCGTTGTGGGGGAGTGGTCCTACAATGAGCAGTTCTTC.